These T cell receptor beta chains were read from a single sample in a study of T cell changes during pregnancy in multiple sclerosis. Libraries were prepared by immunoSEQ multiplex PCR; TCRdb keeps only in-frame clonotypes and omits some of them. The sample has around 100,000 clones; 90% to 95% are singletons. Source: peripheral blood, taken before pregnancy. Receptor source: a female donor with multiple sclerosis, enrolled in a pregnancy study. CDR3s include the opening cysteine and the closing phenylalanine or tryptophan. The D gene is left open where the match is weak. Clone size is not always given. Where it is, it says once, few, many or a class for expanded clones.

v_call: TRBV19
d_call: -
clone_size: -
j_call: TRBJ2-7
cdr3_aa: CASSISSSSREQYF
cdr3_nt: TGTGCCAGTAGTATAAGCTCCTCATCTCGCGAGCAGTACTTC

v_call: TRBV18
d_call: TRBD1
clone_size: -
j_call: TRBJ1-2
cdr3_aa: CASSSTGEYGYTF
cdr3_nt: TGTGCCAGCTCCTCGACAGGGGAGTATGGCTACACCTTC

v_call: TRBV6-5
d_call: -
clone_size: -
j_call: TRBJ2-2
cdr3_aa: CASSLSQNTGELFF
cdr3_nt: TGTGCCAGCAGCCTATCTCAAAACACCGGGGAGCTGTTTTTT

v_call: TRBV4-3
d_call: -
clone_size: -
j_call: TRBJ2-7
cdr3_aa: CASSQDSTGYEQYF
cdr3_nt: TGCGCCAGCAGCCAAGATTCGACGGGCTACGAGCAGTACTTC

v_call: TRBV9
d_call: TRBD1
clone_size: -
j_call: TRBJ1-1
cdr3_aa: CASSVGQGGENTEAFF
cdr3_nt: TGTGCCAGCAGCGTAGGACAGGGCGGGGAGAACACTGAAGCTTTCTTT

v_call: TRBV5-1
d_call: -
clone_size: -
j_call: TRBJ2-6
cdr3_aa: CASSLVVGSGANVLTF
cdr3_nt: TGCGCCAGCAGCTTGGTGGTCGGGTCTGGGGCCAACGTCCTGACTTTC

v_call: TRBV7-9
d_call: TRBD1
clone_size: once
j_call: TRBJ2-1
cdr3_aa: CASSLTGTGGFNEQFF
cdr3_nt: TGTGCCAGCAGCTTGACCGGGACAGGGGGCTTCAATGAGCAGTTCTTC

v_call: TRBV5-6
d_call: -
clone_size: -
j_call: TRBJ2-7
cdr3_aa: CASSLPDQRGHEQYF
cdr3_nt: TGTGCCAGCAGCTTACCGGACCAAAGGGGCCACGAGCAGTACTTC

v_call: TRBV19
d_call: TRBD1
clone_size: -
j_call: TRBJ1-1
cdr3_aa: CASTQKGAGDSPEAFF
cdr3_nt: TGTGCCAGTACCCAAAAGGGGGCCGGGGATAGTCCTGAAGCTTTCTTT

v_call: TRBV7-2
d_call: TRBD1
clone_size: once
j_call: TRBJ1-3
cdr3_aa: CASSARDRAENTIYF
cdr3_nt: TGTGCCAGCAGCGCCCGGGACAGGGCAGAAAACACCATATATTTT

v_call: TRBV5-1
d_call: TRBD2
clone_size: -
j_call: TRBJ2-2
cdr3_aa: CASSLEATSVSTGELFF
cdr3_nt: TGCGCCAGCAGCTTGGAGGCGACTAGCGTTAGCACCGGGGAGCTGTTTTTT

v_call: TRBV19
d_call: -
clone_size: -
j_call: TRBJ2-7
cdr3_aa: CASKTGSSYEQYF
cdr3_nt: TGTGCCAGCAAGACAGGATCGTCCTACGAGCAGTACTTC

v_call: TRBV11-3
d_call: -
clone_size: -
j_call: TRBJ1-1
cdr3_aa: CASSLDWYSEAFF
cdr3_nt: TGTGCCAGCAGCTTAGATTGGTATAGTGAAGCTTTCTTT

v_call: TRBV28
d_call: -
clone_size: -
j_call: TRBJ1-1
cdr3_aa: CASSLSGDTEAFF
cdr3_nt: TGTGCCAGCAGTTTATCCGGGGACACTGAAGCTTTCTTT

v_call: TRBV6-1
d_call: TRBD1
clone_size: once
j_call: TRBJ2-7
cdr3_aa: CASSEWLGTGSYEQYF
cdr3_nt: TGTGCCAGCAGTGAATGGTTAGGGACAGGTTCCTACGAGCAGTACTTC

v_call: TRBV5-1
d_call: TRBD1
clone_size: -
j_call: TRBJ2-2
cdr3_aa: CASSLTTGTGELFF
cdr3_nt: TGCGCCAGCAGCTTAACGACAGGGACCGGGGAGCTGTTTTTT

v_call: TRBV6-5
d_call: -
clone_size: -
j_call: TRBJ2-3
cdr3_aa: CASSLRQVVDTQYF
cdr3_nt: TGTGCCAGCAGTTTGCGACAGGTGGTAGATACGCAGTATTTT

v_call: TRBV11-2
d_call: -
clone_size: -
j_call: TRBJ2-2
cdr3_aa: CASSHYPGYEDTGELFF
cdr3_nt: TGTGCCAGCAGCCACTACCCGGGATACGAAGACACCGGGGAGCTGTTTTTT

v_call: TRBV7-8
d_call: -
clone_size: -
j_call: TRBJ2-7
cdr3_aa: CASSTRDKFYEQYF
cdr3_nt: TGTGCCAGCAGCACCCGGGACAAGTTCTACGAGCAGTACTTC

v_call: TRBV9
d_call: -
clone_size: -
j_call: TRBJ2-3
cdr3_aa: CASNARGASTDTQYF
cdr3_nt: TGTGCCAGCAACGCACGCGGGGCCAGCACAGATACGCAGTATTTT

v_call: TRBV25-1
d_call: TRBD2
clone_size: -
j_call: TRBJ2-2
cdr3_aa: CASSGLAGGELFF
cdr3_nt: TGTGCCAGCAGTGGGCTAGCGGGCGGGGAGCTGTTTTTT

v_call: TRBV19
d_call: TRBD1
clone_size: -
j_call: TRBJ2-5
cdr3_aa: CASSRAGGAETQYF
cdr3_nt: TGTGCCAGTAGTCGTGCAGGGGGCGCGGAGACCCAGTACTTC

v_call: TRBV28
d_call: -
clone_size: -
j_call: TRBJ1-4
cdr3_aa: CASRLAGAGSNEKLFF
cdr3_nt: TGTGCCAGCAGGCTAGCCGGGGCGGGGTCTAATGAAAAACTGTTTTTT

v_call: TRBV5-4
d_call: -
clone_size: -
j_call: TRBJ2-2
cdr3_aa: CASSFGGDTGELFF
cdr3_nt: TGTGCCAGCAGCTTTGGAGGGGACACCGGGGAGCTGTTTTTT

v_call: TRBV7-8
d_call: -
clone_size: -
j_call: TRBJ1-3
cdr3_aa: CASSFFGGASGNTIYF
cdr3_nt: TGTGCCAGCAGCTTTTTTGGAGGGGCCTCTGGAAACACCATATATTTT

v_call: TRBV5-6
d_call: TRBD2
clone_size: -
j_call: TRBJ2-5
cdr3_aa: CASSAGTKFQETQYF
cdr3_nt: TGTGCCAGCAGCGCCGGGACTAAATTCCAAGAGACCCAGTACTTC

v_call: TRBV29-1
d_call: -
clone_size: -
j_call: TRBJ2-1
cdr3_aa: CSAESGPWQFF
cdr3_nt: TGCAGCGCTGAGAGCGGCCCTTGGCAGTTCTTC

v_call: TRBV10-2
d_call: -
clone_size: -
j_call: TRBJ2-5
cdr3_aa: CASRPQVKETQYF
cdr3_nt: TGCGCCAGCAGACCACAAGTAAAAGAGACCCAGTACTTC

v_call: TRBV11-2
d_call: -
clone_size: -
j_call: TRBJ1-2
cdr3_aa: CASSLDQRSYTF
cdr3_nt: TGTGCCAGCAGCTTAGATCAGAGGAGCTACACCTTC

v_call: TRBV9
d_call: TRBD1
clone_size: -
j_call: TRBJ1-2
cdr3_aa: CASSVGLGTGHGYTF
cdr3_nt: TGTGCCAGCAGCGTAGGTTTAGGGACAGGACACGGCTACACCTTC

v_call: TRBV7-2
d_call: -
clone_size: once
j_call: TRBJ2-7
cdr3_aa: CASSLFGQTNHEQYF
cdr3_nt: TGTGCCAGCAGCTTATTCGGACAGACAAACCACGAGCAGTACTTC

v_call: TRBV9
d_call: TRBD1
clone_size: -
j_call: TRBJ1-2
cdr3_aa: CASSVGDRGRINYGYTF
cdr3_nt: TGTGCCAGCAGCGTAGGGGACAGGGGGCGAATTAACTATGGCTACACCTTC

v_call: TRBV12-5
d_call: -
clone_size: -
j_call: TRBJ2-7
cdr3_aa: CASGLVRGRAGAVVHEQYF
cdr3_nt: TGTGCTAGTGGTTTGGTACGAGGACGGGCAGGGGCGGTTGTACACGAGCAGTACTTC

v_call: TRBV19
d_call: TRBD1
clone_size: -
j_call: TRBJ1-4
cdr3_aa: CATGTANEKLFF
cdr3_nt: TGTGCCACCGGGACAGCTAATGAAAAACTGTTTTTT

v_call: TRBV19
d_call: TRBD2
clone_size: -
j_call: TRBJ2-3
cdr3_aa: CASSEASGSTDTQYF
cdr3_nt: TGTGCCAGTAGTGAGGCTAGCGGGAGCACAGATACGCAGTATTTT

v_call: TRBV5-1
d_call: TRBD1
clone_size: -
j_call: TRBJ2-7
cdr3_aa: CASSRDQGAYEQYF
cdr3_nt: TGCGCCAGCAGCCGGGACCAGGGGGCGTACGAGCAGTACTTC

v_call: TRBV7-6
d_call: TRBD2
clone_size: -
j_call: TRBJ2-7
cdr3_aa: CASSFSGRNDYEQYF
cdr3_nt: TGTGCCAGCAGCTTTAGCGGGAGAAACGACTACGAGCAGTACTTC

v_call: TRBV27
d_call: TRBD2
clone_size: -
j_call: TRBJ2-5
cdr3_aa: CASSPLGGVETQYF
cdr3_nt: TGTGCCAGCAGTCCGCTCGGGGGGGTGGAGACCCAGTACTTC

v_call: TRBV7-9
d_call: TRBD1
clone_size: -
j_call: TRBJ1-1
cdr3_aa: CASSAGGAGYTEAFF
cdr3_nt: TGTGCCAGCAGCGCAGGGGGCGCGGGGTATACTGAAGCTTTCTTT

v_call: TRBV7-2
d_call: -
clone_size: -
j_call: TRBJ1-3
cdr3_aa: CASSLSGGNTIYF
cdr3_nt: TGTGCCAGCAGCTTATCGGGTGGAAACACCATATATTTT

v_call: TRBV13
d_call: TRBD1
clone_size: -
j_call: TRBJ2-4
cdr3_aa: CASSDRGRNIQYF
cdr3_nt: TGTGCCAGCAGCGACAGGGGGAGAAACATTCAGTACTTC

v_call: TRBV7-6
d_call: TRBD1
clone_size: -
j_call: TRBJ1-2
cdr3_aa: CASSSADRGYGYTF
cdr3_nt: TGTGCCAGCAGCTCGGCGGACAGGGGCTATGGCTACACCTTC

v_call: TRBV30
d_call: -
clone_size: -
j_call: TRBJ2-1
cdr3_aa: CAWRLRSGLRDTNEQFF
cdr3_nt: TGTGCCTGGAGGCTTAGGTCTGGTTTGCGGGATACGAATGAGCAGTTCTTC

v_call: TRBV5-1
d_call: TRBD1
clone_size: -
j_call: TRBJ1-2
cdr3_aa: CASSSPTGGGGYTF
cdr3_nt: TGCGCCAGCAGCTCCCCAACAGGGGGAGGAGGCTACACCTTC

v_call: TRBV2
d_call: TRBD2
clone_size: -
j_call: TRBJ2-3
cdr3_aa: CASSESPTSGRGADTQYF
cdr3_nt: TGTGCCAGCAGTGAAAGTCCGACTAGCGGGAGAGGGGCAGATACGCAGTATTTT

v_call: TRBV25-1
d_call: TRBD1
clone_size: -
j_call: TRBJ1-1
cdr3_aa: CASSLWGQGATEAFF
cdr3_nt: TGTGCCAGCAGTCTGTGGGGACAGGGGGCCACTGAAGCTTTCTTT

v_call: TRBV30
d_call: TRBD1
clone_size: -
j_call: TRBJ1-1
cdr3_aa: CAWDRGNTEAFF
cdr3_nt: TGTGCCTGGGACAGGGGGAACACTGAAGCTTTCTTT

v_call: TRBV10-3
d_call: TRBD1
clone_size: -
j_call: TRBJ1-3
cdr3_aa: CAISEPPGQGGNTIYF
cdr3_nt: TGTGCCATCAGTGAGCCGCCGGGACAGGGGGGAAACACCATATATTTT

v_call: TRBV28
d_call: -
clone_size: -
j_call: TRBJ2-7
cdr3_aa: CASSSPGLEDHEQYF
cdr3_nt: TGTGCCAGCAGTTCTCCGGGACTTGAAGACCACGAGCAGTACTTC

v_call: TRBV19
d_call: -
clone_size: few
j_call: TRBJ1-2
cdr3_aa: CASSQTSRGGYTF
cdr3_nt: TGTGCCAGTAGCCAAACAAGCAGGGGAGGCTACACCTTC

v_call: TRBV19
d_call: -
clone_size: -
j_call: TRBJ2-7
cdr3_aa: CASSPALGRSEQYF
cdr3_nt: TGTGCCAGTTCCCCCGCACTAGGGCGGAGCGAGCAGTACTTC

v_call: TRBV2
d_call: TRBD2
clone_size: -
j_call: TRBJ2-2
cdr3_aa: CASSEGGLNTGELFF
cdr3_nt: TGTGCCAGCAGTGAAGGGGGACTAAACACCGGGGAGCTGTTTTTT

v_call: TRBV6-6
d_call: -
clone_size: once
j_call: TRBJ2-6
cdr3_aa: CASKEVAGANVLTF
cdr3_nt: TGTGCCAGCAAAGAGGTCGCTGGGGCCAACGTCCTGACTTTC